One TCR beta chain is described in this entry. Its antigen remains unidentified. This sample was included in a study of T cell repertoires in cytomegalovirus infection. For the study at large: CMV infection plus the matching HLA type was flagged by public TCR beta signatures. General study points: The response measured ex vivo was dominated by TCR beta clonotypes (HLA-C-restricted and CMV-specific).

TCRdb reprocessed the reads via MiXCR and lists one record per CDR3 protein. This table holds some 350,000 distinct CDR3 sequences, approximately 18% found once. This CDR3 region has 12 residues. In germline, CDR1 is KGHDR, CDR2 SFDVKD. Trimming took off 9 bases at V and 2 bases at J, with 7 bases between the two ends. The sample was PBMCs. This sequence joins TRBV24-1 and TRBJ1-5; D not resolved. This clonotype was sampled from a human donor in good health (CMV status not recorded). Some clones in this sample may be carry-over from other donors' samples. The CDR3 here is CATSEGNQPQHF. The DNA of the CDR3 is TGTGCCACCTCTGAGGGCAATCAGCCCCAGCATTTT.